This entry lists 22 T cell receptor beta chains sequenced from one sample in a study of T cell responses to AZD1222 COVID-19 vaccine. Only in-frame clones appear in the TCRdb table, and some are missing; sequencing was by immunoSEQ multiplex PCR. The data hold about 120,000 clones, with about 92% observed a single time. Sequencing used peripheral blood, obtained on day 0 of MenACWY control vaccination. Receptors originate from an adult in good health.

The chain carries TRBV28 and TRBJ2-7, with D maybe TRBD1 (6 bases). Germline V CDR1 and CDR2: MDHEN, SYDVKM. CDR3 size: 13 residues. With 5 bases removed from V and 6 bases from J, the gap between germline ends came to 14 bases. CDR3 DNA: TGTGCCAGCAGTCCTCAGGGGATCGGCGAGCAGTACTTC. As protein: CASSPQGIGEQYF.

This chain connects TRBV5-1 to TRBJ1-4; maybe TRBD1 (5 bases). The germline V and J ends were trimmed by 1 base and 8 bases, with 12 bases remaining between them. CDR3 length equals 14 residues. Germline V gives CDR1 SGHRS, CDR2 YFSETQ. The CDR3, as DNA: TGCGCCAGCAGCTTGTACAGGTCAGAGGAAAAACTGTTTTTT. It codes for CASSLYRSEEKLFF. Filled out from reference TRBV5-1 and TRBJ1-4, the complete variable domain reads KAGVTQTPRYLIKTRGQQVTLSCSPISGHRSVSWYQQTPGQGLQFLFEYFSETQRNKGNFPGRFSGRQFSNSRSEMNVSTLELGDSALYLCASSLYRSEEKLFFGSGTQLSVL.

The chain carries TRBV30 and TRBJ2-3, with TRBD2 identical over 9 bases. The ends lost 6 bases at V and 9 bases at J; junction bases unmatched: 10. Looked up from germline, CDR1 is GTSNPN and CDR2 is SVGIG (reference sequence). There are 13 residues in the CDR3. This CDR3 is CACTEPTSGTQYF. The CDR3 DNA follows: TGTGCCTGCACAGAACCTACTAGCGGGACGCAGTATTTT.

The chain carries TRBV27 and TRBJ1-1, with 8 nucleotides matching TRBD1. The V gene's germline CDR1 is MNHEY and CDR2 SMNVEV (reference sequence). Trimming at V came to 7 bases and at J to 5 bases, leaving 3 bases not matched to a gene. This CDR3 is built from 12 residues. In nucleotides, the CDR3 is TGTGCCAGCAAAACAGGGGGAACTGAAGCTTTCTTT. This translates into CASKTGGTEAFF.

In DNA form, the CDR3 reads TGTGCCAGCAGTTTCACCGGGGACGAAAAACTGTTTTTT. It encodes CASSFTGDEKLFF. V and J are TRBV28 and TRBJ1-4, with D maybe TRBD1 (5 bases). V was trimmed by 3 bases and J by 8 bases, leaving 10 bases between them. This CDR3 spans 13 amino acids. CDR1 and CDR2 from the germline V gene are MDHEN and SYDVKM.

The chain recombines TRBV1 with TRBJ2-6; the table's TRBD1 call for D was not verified on the DNA. TRBV1 is flagged as a pseudogene. The CDR3 has 18 residues. The CDR3 nucleotides read TGCACCAGCAGCCAAATATATCAGGTAGACTCTGGGGCCAACGTCCTGACTTTC. This encodes CTSSQIYQVDSGANVLTF.

V and J are TRBV6-5 and TRBJ2-1; the D is unclear. V was cut by 8 bases and J by 6 bases, with 17 bases left in between. CDR1 MNHEY and CDR2 SVGAGI come from the germline V gene. CDR3 length: 14 amino acids. The CDR3 region is CASLRKGWGNEQFF. In nucleotides, the CDR3 is TGTGCCAGCTTACGAAAGGGATGGGGCAATGAGCAGTTCTTC.

The V gene is TRBV2, the J gene TRBJ1-6, with TRBD1 matching 8 bases. The CDR3 spans 14 residues. The trim removed 10 bases at V and 7 bases at J, leaving 9 bases unmatched. CDR1 is SNHLY, CDR2 FYNNEI, per germline. The CDR3, as DNA: TGTGCCACCATTCATAGACAGGGGAATTCACCCCTCCACTTT. Translated, it gives CATIHRQGNSPLHF.

The chain couples TRBV7-6 to TRBJ2-2; D unclear. V lost 1 base and J lost 5, with 14 bases in between. This CDR3 is 16 amino acids long. CDR1 SGHVS and CDR2 FNYEAQ come from the germline V gene. The CDR3 nucleotides are TGTGCCAGCAGCTTAGTCGACACCCTAGGGACCGGGGAGCTGTTTTTT. This sequence encodes CASSLVDTLGTGELFF.

The chain carries TRBV24-1 and TRBJ2-2, with D perhaps matching TRBD1 (6 bases). CDR3 size: 16 residues. The V gene lost 0 bases and the J gene lost 5 bases, with 12 bases spanning the gap. Germline V lookup: CDR1 KGHDR, CDR2 SFDVKD. CDR3 sequence (DNA): TGTGCCACCAGTGATTTGCTAGGCAGGGGTACCGGGGAGCTGTTTTTT. It translates to CATSDLLGRGTGELFF.

As for this clone: The sample holds other DNA sequences that translate to the same CDR3. The CDR3 nucleotides read TGTGCCAGCAGCTTAGATAGCAATCAGCCCCAGCATTTT. Protein: CASSLDSNQPQHF. The rearrangement links TRBV7-8 to TRBJ1-5; D remains ambiguous. The CDR3 loop spans 13 amino acids. Looked up from germline, CDR1 is SGHVS and CDR2 is FQNEAQ. V dropped 1 base and J dropped 0 bases, with 1 base sitting between them.

The chain employs TRBV18 and TRBJ1-5; D uncertain. CDR3 length equals 14 residues. V lost 5 bases to trimming and J lost 0 bases, with 8 bases between them. Germline CDR1 KGHSH, CDR2 LQKENI. The CDR3 is CASSERHSNQPQHF. The DNA of the CDR3 is TGTGCCAGCTCAGAGCGACATAGCAATCAGCCCCAGCATTTT.

The chain carries TRBV27 and TRBJ2-4, with D perhaps being TRBD1 or TRBD2 (5 bases each). The ends were cut back, 5 bases at V and 0 bases at J, with 17 bases in the middle. The CDR3 runs 17 residues. The germline CDR1 and CDR2 sequences are MNHEY and SMNVEV (reference sequence). This CDR3 reads CASSPGAGILAKNIQYF. CDR3 nucleotides: TGTGCCAGCAGTCCCGGGGCAGGGATACTAGCCAAAAACATTCAGTACTTC.

The table lists this clone with a few counts. The V call is TRBV7-9, the J call TRBJ2-1, with 8 bases that match TRBD2. CDR1 is SEHNR and CDR2 is FQNEAQ in the germline V gene (reference sequence). V shed 10 bases, J shed 2 bases, and the junction held 4 bases outside the gene matches. The CDR3 extends over 13 amino acids. CDR3 nucleotide sequence: TGTGCCACCGGGGGGGCCACCTACAATGAGCAGTTCTTC. Translating gives CATGGATYNEQFF.

This chain joins TRBV28 and TRBJ1-1; D not resolved. With 3 bases removed from V and 0 bases from J, the gap between germline ends came to 8 bases. Germline lookup yields CDR1 MDHEN and CDR2 SYDVKM. CDR3 length: 14 amino acids. This CDR3 is CASSFHLMNTEAFF. CDR3 DNA sequence: TGTGCCAGCAGTTTTCACTTGATGAACACTGAAGCTTTCTTT.

The chain links TRBV2 to TRBJ2-3, with 10 bases that match TRBD2. The V gene end was trimmed by 3 bases and the J gene end by 4 bases; junction bases not matched to a gene: 16. CDR1 is SNHLY, CDR2 FYNNEI, per germline. CDR3 length equals 19 residues. As DNA, the CDR3 is TGTGCCAGCAGTGATCGGCCAGCGGGAGGGTCAATTTCAGCAGATACGCAGTATTTT. Translated, it gives CASSDRPAGGSISADTQYF.

This clone was counted a single time. The chain combines TRBV10-1 with TRBJ2-3, with 7 bases matching TRBD2. Germline V gene data show CDR1 as WNHNN and CDR2 as SYGVQD (reference sequence). V gave up 6 bases and J gave up 2 bases; unmatched junction bases: 8. This CDR3 has 15 residues. For the CDR3, the DNA is TGCGCCAGCAGCGTTGGCGGGGGAGACACAGATACGCAGTATTTT. Its translation is CASSVGGGDTDTQYF.

This clone ranks as medium-sized. The chain links TRBV4-1 to TRBJ2-2; D may be TRBD1 (5 bases). The CDR3 length is 16 residues. From germline, CDR1 is MGHRA and CDR2 YSYEKL. Trimming shortened V by 0 bases and J by 6 bases, and 14 bases separated the two germline ends. CDR3 in amino acids: CASSQDSFRVAGELFF. The CDR3 DNA is TGCGCCAGCAGCCAAGACTCTTTCAGGGTAGCCGGGGAGCTGTTTTTT.

The rearrangement links TRBV7-9 to TRBJ1-2; no clear D gene. V was trimmed by 3 bases and J by 6 bases, leaving 23 bases between them. CDR3 length: 17 residues. The germline V gene has CDR1 SEHNR and CDR2 FQNEAQ (reference sequence). The CDR3 region has the DNA TGTGCCAGCAGCTTTCAAGGCAGTACCACAGACCCCCATGGCTACACCTTC. Translating it yields CASSFQGSTTDPHGYTF.

The chain couples TRBV9 to TRBJ2-2, with TRBD1 matching over 10 bases. V lost 3 bases and J lost 4; bases outside the gene matches: 12. The CDR3 length is 18 residues. Germline V gives CDR1 SGDLS, CDR2 YYNGEE. CDR3: CASSAYKTGGAGTGELFF. DNA for the CDR3: TGTGCCAGCAGCGCTTACAAGACAGGGGGCGCGGGCACCGGGGAGCTGTTTTTT.

This clone was counted a few times. This chain links TRBV30 with TRBJ1-3; no definite D call. The germline gives CDR1 GTSNPN, CDR2 SVGIG (reference sequence). The ends were cut back, 5 bases at V and 0 bases at J, with 11 bases in the middle. CDR3 length: 14 residues. CDR3 amino acids: CAWGSRSSGNTIYF. CDR3 DNA: TGTGCCTGGGGATCTAGGAGCTCTGGAAACACCATATATTTT.

Note on this clone: A read error may explain this, as a much larger clone is one base away. Other DNA sequences from this sample encode an identical CDR3 as well. This CDR3 is CASSLFGSGGASYEQYV. The CDR3 DNA sequence: TGTGCCAGCAGCTTATTCGGGTCGGGGGGGGCTTCCTACGAGCAGTACGTC. This chain links TRBV7-8 with TRBJ2-7, with 8 bases identical to TRBD2. This CDR3 is 17 amino acids long. Trimming took 2 bases from V and 1 from J; bases not matched to a gene: 10. In germline, CDR1 is SGHVS, CDR2 FQNEAQ.